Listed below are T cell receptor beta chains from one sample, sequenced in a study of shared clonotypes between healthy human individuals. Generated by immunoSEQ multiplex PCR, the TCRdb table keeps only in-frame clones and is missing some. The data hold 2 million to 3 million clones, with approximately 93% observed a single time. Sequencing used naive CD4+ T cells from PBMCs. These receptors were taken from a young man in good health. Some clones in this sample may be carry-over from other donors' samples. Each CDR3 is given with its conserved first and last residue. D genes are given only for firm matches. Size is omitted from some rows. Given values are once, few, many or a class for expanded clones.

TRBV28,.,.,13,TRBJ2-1,CASSRSAYNEQFF,TGTGCCAGCAGTAGGTCGGCCTACAATGAGCAGTTCTTC
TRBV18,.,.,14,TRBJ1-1,CASSPSSLNTEAFF,TGTGCCAGCTCACCATCGAGTCTGAACACTGAAGCTTTCTTT
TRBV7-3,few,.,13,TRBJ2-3,CASSLTGSDTQYF,TGTGCCAGCAGCTTAACAGGGTCAGATACGCAGTATTTT
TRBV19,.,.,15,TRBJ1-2,CASSMASGQLYGYTF,TGTGCCAGTAGTATGGCCTCGGGACAACTCTATGGCTACACCTTC
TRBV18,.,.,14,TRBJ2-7,CASSPSQSGYEQYF,TGTGCCAGCTCACCCTCCCAGTCGGGCTACGAGCAGTACTTC
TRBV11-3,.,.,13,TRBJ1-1,CASSLDLNTEAFF,TGTGCCAGCAGCTTAGACCTAAACACTGAAGCTTTCTTT
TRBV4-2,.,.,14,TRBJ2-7,CASSQDLAQYEQYF,TGTGCCAGCAGCCAAGATCTAGCGCAATACGAGCAGTACTTC
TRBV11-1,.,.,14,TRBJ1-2,CASSLNRQIYGYTF,TGTGCCAGCAGCTTAAATCGCCAGATCTATGGCTACACCTTC
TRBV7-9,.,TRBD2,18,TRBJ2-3,CASSLGVSGRAVTDTQYF,TGTGCCAGCAGCTTAGGTGTTAGCGGGAGGGCCGTTACAGATACGCAGTATTTT
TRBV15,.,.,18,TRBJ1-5,CATSREELGRRRNQPQHF,TGTGCCACCAGCAGAGAAGAATTAGGTCGAAGACGAAATCAGCCCCAGCATTTT
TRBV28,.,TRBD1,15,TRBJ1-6,CASSGGQGYNSPLHF,TGTGCCAGCAGTGGCGGACAGGGCTATAATTCACCCCTCCACTTT
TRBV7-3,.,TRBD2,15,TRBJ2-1,CASSLLAEPLNEQFF,TGTGCCAGCAGCTTACTAGCGGAACCCCTCAATGAGCAGTTCTTC
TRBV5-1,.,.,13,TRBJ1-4,CASSFATNEKLFF,TGCGCCAGCAGCTTTGCAACTAATGAAAAACTGTTTTTT
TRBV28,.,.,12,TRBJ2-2,CASSRGTGELFF,TGTGCCAGCAGTCGGGGGACCGGGGAGCTGTTTTTT
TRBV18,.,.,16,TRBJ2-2,CASSPQDKLRSGELFF,TGTGCCAGCTCACCCCAAGACAAATTACGTTCCGGGGAGCTGTTTTTT
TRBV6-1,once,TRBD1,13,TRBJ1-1,CASKQGVNTEAFF,TGTGCCAGCAAACAGGGGGTGAACACTGAAGCTTTCTTT
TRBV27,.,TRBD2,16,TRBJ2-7,CASSLIGSGSTYEQYF,TGTGCCAGCAGTTTAATAGGCAGCGGGAGCACCTACGAGCAGTACTTC
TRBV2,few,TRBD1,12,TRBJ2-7,CASKDRGDEQYF,TGTGCCAGCAAGGACAGGGGGGACGAGCAGTACTTC
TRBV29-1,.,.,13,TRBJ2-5,CSVEEGGVETQYF,TGCAGCGTTGAAGAGGGGGGCGTTGAGACCCAGTACTTC
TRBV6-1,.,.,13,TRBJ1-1,CAAQVAGGTEAFF,TGTGCCGCACAGGTCGCGGGGGGGACTGAAGCTTTCTTT
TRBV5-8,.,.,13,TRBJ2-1,CASSLAGSNEQFF,TGTGCCAGCAGCTTGGCAGGTTCAAATGAGCAGTTCTTC
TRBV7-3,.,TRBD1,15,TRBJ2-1,CASSWTGDSYNEQFF,TGTGCCAGCAGCTGGACAGGGGACTCCTACAATGAGCAGTTCTTC